Listed below are T cell receptor beta chains from one sample, sequenced in a study of cytomegalovirus exposure and HLA in healthy donors. Repertoires were generated with immunoSEQ multiplex PCR, while TCRdb's copy carries only in-frame clones and drops some. The data show 150,000 to 200,000 clones, 80% to 90% seen once. Sequenced input: PBMCs. The receptors were sampled from a man aged 18 to 29 in good health and CMV-seronegative. CDR3s leave out the opening cysteine and the closing phenylalanine or tryptophan. Fields, in order: V gene, J gene, CDR3 protein.

>TRBV4-1|TRBJ1-5
ASSQDPGTANPYQPQH
>TRBV9|TRBJ2-3
ASSVEGQGGDTQY
>TRBV28|TRBJ2-5
ASRQGAPETQY
>TRBV2|TRBJ2-2
ASSLDRAGNTGELF
>TRBV2|TRBJ1-4
ASSEAMGRNEKLF
>TRBV5-5|TRBJ2-2
ASSTRSSGVGGELF
>TRBV28|TRBJ2-3
ASSYHLAKREGPEDTQY
>TRBV5-1|TRBJ1-4
ASSIRGTSGEKLF
>TRBV6-6|-
ASEHPKQGSEQF
>TRBV2|TRBJ2-7
ASSEWASGGKEQY
>TRBV5-4|TRBJ2-5
ASSSRQGKETQY
>TRBV4-1|TRBJ2-7
ASRPTSSYEQY
>TRBV7-3|TRBJ2-1
ASSLFGGTFSPYNEQF
>TRBV28|TRBJ2-1
ASLGGEGGNEQF